This T cell receptor beta chain was captured in a study of blood T cells in healthy people across ages. General observations from the study: Unsorted PBMCs prevented conclusive naive versus antigen-experienced comparison. Lack of knowledge of donor CMV status possibly confounded expanded clonotype changes.

Combining a sample-barcoded 5' primer with a J-beta primer mix, a second PCR ran for about 7 to 11 cycles. In TCRdb, the 5' RACE reads were re-called with MiXCR into one record per CDR3 protein. The sample carries approximately 810,000 distinct CDR3 sequences, 29% recorded once. This clonotype occurred a few times. As yet, its antigen is unknown. The CDR3 sequence is 15 residues long. V was pared by 5 bases and J by 3 bases, with 7 bases of the junction left unmatched. CDR1 is SGHAT and CDR2 is FQNNGV in the germline V gene. The sequence came from an elderly woman in good health. The sequenced sample was blood. The gene calls are TRBV11-2 and TRBJ1-2; 9 bases fit TRBD1. The DNA for the CDR3 is TGTGCCAGCAGCCGGACAGGGGAGACTTACTATGGCTACACCTTC. Amino acid sequence: CASSRTGETYYGYTF.